These T cell receptor beta chains were read from a single sample in a study of shared clonotypes between healthy human individuals. Generated by immunoSEQ multiplex PCR, the TCRdb table keeps only in-frame clones and is missing some. The table records about 1 million clones, more than 60% of them present only once. The source material was memory CD4+ T cells sorted from blood. The receptors originated from a man between 18 and 29 years old in good health. Each CDR3 is given with its conserved first and last residue. Each record gives: J gene, V gene, CDR3 protein.

TRBJ2-1 | TRBV28 | CASSSKDSTSEQFF
TRBJ1-1 | TRBV6-6 | CASSYGGRAEAFF
TRBJ1-3 | TRBV21-1 | CASSKGEGGPLSGNTIYF
TRBJ2-1 | TRBV5-4 | CASSPSGRASYNEQFF
TRBJ2-6 | TRBV7-9 | CASSFGGSGANVLTF
TRBJ1-4 | TRBV7-2 | CASSKGQGEKLFF
TRBJ2-3 | TRBV6-1 | CAIPSGGATDTQYF
TRBJ1-2 | TRBV4-1 | CASSAFNPGTANYGYTF
TRBJ2-7 | TRBV7-9 | CASSLTGGPVLEQYF
TRBJ2-1 | TRBV5-1 | CASSLGQLYNEQFF
TRBJ2-2 | TRBV5-6 | CASSLGGTSGNTGELFF
TRBJ2-7 | TRBV7-9 | CASSLTDYEQYF
TRBJ1-4 | TRBV4-1 | CASSQYGTGDEKLFF
TRBJ2-6 | TRBV11-2 | CASSLGRAGHVSGANVLTF
TRBJ2-5 | TRBV5-4 | CASSLFSPGQTQYF
TRBJ2-2 | TRBV5-6 | CASFLAGGPTGELFF
TRBJ2-1 | TRBV11-2 | CASSPLALASNEQFF
TRBJ2-7 | TRBV11-3 | CASRGDRGFIEQYF
TRBJ1-4 | TRBV10-3 | CAISSRFEEKLFF
TRBJ2-1 | TRBV21-1 | CASSKGGALGAGEQFF
TRBJ1-1 | TRBV25-1 | CATSGDRPGKSTEAFF
TRBJ2-2 | TRBV19 | CASSIDRRNNGELFF
TRBJ2-2 | TRBV12-5 | CASGLWGPGELFF
TRBJ2-2 | TRBV27 | CASSLGRAGELFF
TRBJ2-3 | TRBV7-9 | CASSLTSGPTDTQYF
TRBJ2-1 | TRBV29-1 | CSVRASGRPNNEQFF
TRBJ2-5 | TRBV10-3 | CAIALRGQETQYF
TRBJ2-1 | TRBV11-3 | CASSLAIWGLATYNEQFF
TRBJ2-7 | TRBV28 | CASSADFEQYF
TRBJ1-1 | TRBV19 | CASSAQGLTEAFF
TRBJ1-1 | TRBV20-1 | CSAAPAGEAFF
TRBJ2-5 | TRBV10-2 | CASSGDFNRETQYF
TRBJ2-1 | TRBV7-9 | CASSPGQGQYNEQFF
TRBJ2-3 | TRBV5-6 | CASSRIDSFTDTQYF
TRBJ1-1 | TRBV9 | CASSGDGNTEAFF
TRBJ2-5 | TRBV6-6 | CASSSGHLKETQYF
TRBJ1-1 | TRBV12-1 | CASTIEGGENTEAFF
TRBJ1-2 | TRBV6-6 | CASSYGRDYGYTF
TRBJ1-1 | TRBV5-1 | CASSRGQFGTGGPTEAFF
TRBJ2-3 | TRBV5-1 | CASSLGDRGRKGFRTDTQYF
TRBJ1-1 | TRBV7-9 | CASSSGGRYTEAFF
TRBJ2-7 | TRBV6-6 | CASSPRDRGQSEQYF
TRBJ1-2 | TRBV7-9 | CASTIVGGAGVYGYTF
TRBJ2-5 | TRBV5-4 | CASSPWAGGQETQYF
TRBJ2-1 | TRBV29-1 | CSVPAPTNEQFF
TRBJ2-7 | TRBV9 | CASSVESSGVAGGRLYF
TRBJ2-7 | TRBV6-1 | CASSVDKYYEQYF
TRBJ2-3 | TRBV7-2 | CASSPTGDTQYF
TRBJ1-3 | TRBV19 | CASSILSADGSGNTIYF
TRBJ2-7 | TRBV11-2 | CASALGGAASHYEQYF
TRBJ1-4 | TRBV14 | CASSQYPTNEKLFF
TRBJ2-3 | TRBV10-3 | CAIRNRLEGTDTQYF
TRBJ1-2 | TRBV5-6 | CASSGSGAYYGYTF
TRBJ2-7 | TRBV6-6 | CASMTGRDTGEQYF
TRBJ2-3 | TRBV5-1 | CASSLGLFTDTQYF